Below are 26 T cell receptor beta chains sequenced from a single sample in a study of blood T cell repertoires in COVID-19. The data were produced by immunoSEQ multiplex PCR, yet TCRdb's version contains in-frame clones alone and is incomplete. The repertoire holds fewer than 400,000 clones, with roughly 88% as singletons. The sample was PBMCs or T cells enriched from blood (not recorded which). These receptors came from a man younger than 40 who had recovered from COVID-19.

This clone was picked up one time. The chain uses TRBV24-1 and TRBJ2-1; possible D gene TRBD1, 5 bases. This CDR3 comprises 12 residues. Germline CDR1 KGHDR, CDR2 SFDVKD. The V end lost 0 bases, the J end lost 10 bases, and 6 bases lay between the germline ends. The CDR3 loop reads CATSDLKGEQFF. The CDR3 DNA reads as TGTGCCACCAGTGATTTGAAGGGGGAGCAGTTCTTC.

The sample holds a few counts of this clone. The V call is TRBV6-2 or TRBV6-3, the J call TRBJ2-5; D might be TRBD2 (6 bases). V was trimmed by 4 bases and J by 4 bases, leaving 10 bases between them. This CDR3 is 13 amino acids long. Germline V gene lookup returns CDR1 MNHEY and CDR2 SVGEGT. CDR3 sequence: CASSSGVRETQYF. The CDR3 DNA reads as TGTGCCAGCAGTTCGGGGGTACGAGAGACCCAGTACTTC.

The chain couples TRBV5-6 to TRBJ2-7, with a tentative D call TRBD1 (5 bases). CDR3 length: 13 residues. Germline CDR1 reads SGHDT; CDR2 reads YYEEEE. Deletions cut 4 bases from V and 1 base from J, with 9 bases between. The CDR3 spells CASSAQDSYEQYF. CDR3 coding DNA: TGTGCCAGCAGCGCACAGGATTCCTACGAGCAGTACTTC.

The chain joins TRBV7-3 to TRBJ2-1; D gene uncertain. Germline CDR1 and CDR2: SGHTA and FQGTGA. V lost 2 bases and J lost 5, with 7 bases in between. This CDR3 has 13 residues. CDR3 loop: CASSLSPDNEQFF. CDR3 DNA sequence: TGTGCCAGCAGCTTATCTCCGGACAATGAGCAGTTCTTC. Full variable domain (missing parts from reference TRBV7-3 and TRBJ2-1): GAGVSQTPSNKVTEKGKYVELRCDPISGHTALYWYRQSLGQGPEFLIYFQGTGAADDSGLPNDRFFAVRPEGSVSTLKIQRTERGDSAVYLCASSLSPDNEQFFGPGTRLTVL.

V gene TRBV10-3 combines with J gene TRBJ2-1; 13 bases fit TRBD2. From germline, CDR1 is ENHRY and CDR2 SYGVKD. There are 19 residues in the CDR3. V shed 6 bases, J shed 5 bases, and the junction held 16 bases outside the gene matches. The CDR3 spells CAISRPGLAGAQSNNEQFF. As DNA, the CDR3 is TGTGCCATCAGCCGACCAGGACTAGCGGGGGCCCAGTCCAACAATGAGCAGTTCTTC.

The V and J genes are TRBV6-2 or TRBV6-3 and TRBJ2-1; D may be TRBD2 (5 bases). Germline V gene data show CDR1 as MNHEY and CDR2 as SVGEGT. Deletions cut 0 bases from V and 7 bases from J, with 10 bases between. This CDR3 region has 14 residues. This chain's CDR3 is CASSYSLASNEQFF. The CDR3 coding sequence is TGTGCCAGCAGTTACTCCCTAGCTTCAAATGAGCAGTTCTTC.

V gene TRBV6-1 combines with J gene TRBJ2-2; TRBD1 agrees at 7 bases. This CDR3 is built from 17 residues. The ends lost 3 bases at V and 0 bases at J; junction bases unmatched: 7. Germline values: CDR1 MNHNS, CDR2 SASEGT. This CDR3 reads CASSDLWDRPNTGELFF. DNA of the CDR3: TGTGCCAGCAGTGATCTGTGGGACAGACCGAACACCGGGGAGCTGTTTTTT.

For the CDR3, the DNA is TGTGCCAGCAGCCTGACAGGGAGGGAAAAACTGTTTTTT. Its translation: CASSLTGREKLFF. V gene TRBV6-5 combines with J gene TRBJ1-4; 7 bases map to TRBD1. The ends lost 6 bases at V and 8 bases at J; junction bases unmatched: 6. Germline lookup yields CDR1 MNHEY and CDR2 SVGAGI. This CDR3 contains 13 residues.

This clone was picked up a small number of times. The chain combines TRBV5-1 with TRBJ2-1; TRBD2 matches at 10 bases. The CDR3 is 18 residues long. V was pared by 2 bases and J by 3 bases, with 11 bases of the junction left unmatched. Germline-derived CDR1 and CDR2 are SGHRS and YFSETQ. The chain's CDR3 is CASSFSPSGLAVYNEQFF. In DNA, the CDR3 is TGCGCCAGCAGCTTTTCGCCTTCAGGACTAGCGGTCTACAATGAGCAGTTCTTC.

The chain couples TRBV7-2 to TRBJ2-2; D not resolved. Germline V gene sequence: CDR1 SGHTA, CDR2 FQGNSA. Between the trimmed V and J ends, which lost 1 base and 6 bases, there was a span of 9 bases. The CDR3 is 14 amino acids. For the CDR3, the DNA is TGTGCCAGCAGCTTAGGTAGTTTCTCCGGGGAGCTGTTTTTT. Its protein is CASSLGSFSGELFF. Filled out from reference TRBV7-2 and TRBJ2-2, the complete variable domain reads GAGVSQSPSNKVTEKGKDVELRCDPISGHTALYWYRQSLGQGLEFLIYFQGNSAPDKSGLPSDRFSAERTGGSVSTLTIQRTQQEDSAVYLCASSLGSFSGELFFGEGSRLTVL.

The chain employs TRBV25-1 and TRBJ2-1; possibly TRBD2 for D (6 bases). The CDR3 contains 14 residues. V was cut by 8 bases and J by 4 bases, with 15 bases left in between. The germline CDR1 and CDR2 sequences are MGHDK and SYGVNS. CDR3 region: CASRPGGTYNEQFF. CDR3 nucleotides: TGTGCCAGCCGGCCCGGGGGAACTTACAATGAGCAGTTCTTC.

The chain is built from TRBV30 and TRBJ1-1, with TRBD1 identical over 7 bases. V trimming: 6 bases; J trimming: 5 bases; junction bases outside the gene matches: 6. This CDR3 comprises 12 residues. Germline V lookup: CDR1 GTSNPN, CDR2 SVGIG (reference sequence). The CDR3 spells CACRQGSTEAFF. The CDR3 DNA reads TGTGCCTGCCGACAGGGTAGTACTGAAGCTTTCTTT.

Here the CDR3 reads CASSLNQGVGEQYF. CDR3 nucleotides: TGTGCCAGCAGTTTAAATCAAGGGGTCGGGGAGCAGTACTTC. J is TRBJ2-7 and V is TRBV27; a weak D match, TRBD1 (5 bases). The CDR3 runs to 14 residues. V lost 2 bases to trimming and J lost 7 bases, with 15 bases between them. CDR1 and CDR2 from the germline V gene are MNHEY and SMNVEV (reference sequence).

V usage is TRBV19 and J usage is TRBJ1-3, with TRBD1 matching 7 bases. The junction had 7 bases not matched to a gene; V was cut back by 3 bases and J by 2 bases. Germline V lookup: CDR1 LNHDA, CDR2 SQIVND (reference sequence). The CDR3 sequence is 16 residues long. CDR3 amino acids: CASSISRQGPGNTIYF. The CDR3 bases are TGTGCCAGTAGTATCTCGAGACAGGGTCCTGGAAACACCATATATTTT.

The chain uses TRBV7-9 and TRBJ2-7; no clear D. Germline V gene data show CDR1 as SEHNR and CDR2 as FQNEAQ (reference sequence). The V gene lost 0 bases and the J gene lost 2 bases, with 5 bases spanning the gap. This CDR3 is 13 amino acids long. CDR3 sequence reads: CASSLANTYEQYF. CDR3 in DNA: TGTGCCAGCAGCTTAGCTAACACCTACGAGCAGTACTTC.

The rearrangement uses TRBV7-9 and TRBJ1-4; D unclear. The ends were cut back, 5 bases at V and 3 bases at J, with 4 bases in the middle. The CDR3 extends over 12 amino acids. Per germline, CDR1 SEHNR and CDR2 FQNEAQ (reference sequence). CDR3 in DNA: TGTGCCAGCAGCCGTCCTAATGAAAAACTGTTTTTT. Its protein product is CASSRPNEKLFF. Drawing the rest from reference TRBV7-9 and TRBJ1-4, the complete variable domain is DTGVSQNPRHKITKRGQNVTFRCDPISEHNRLYWYRQTLGQGPEFLTYFQNEAQLEKSRLLSDRFSAERPKGSFSTLEIQRTEQGDSAMYLCASSRPNEKLFFGSGTQLSVL.

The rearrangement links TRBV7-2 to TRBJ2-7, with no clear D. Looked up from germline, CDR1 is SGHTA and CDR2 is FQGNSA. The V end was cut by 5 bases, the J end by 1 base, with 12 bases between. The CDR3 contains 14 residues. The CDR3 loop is CASSASRNSYEQYF. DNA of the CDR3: TGTGCCAGCAGCGCTTCGAGGAATTCCTACGAGCAGTACTTC. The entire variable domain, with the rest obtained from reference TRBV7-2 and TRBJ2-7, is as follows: GAGVSQSPSNKVTEKGKDVELRCDPISGHTALYWYRQSLGQGLEFLIYFQGNSAPDKSGLPSDRFSAERTGGSVSTLTIQRTQQEDSAVYLCASSASRNSYEQYFGPGTRLTVT.

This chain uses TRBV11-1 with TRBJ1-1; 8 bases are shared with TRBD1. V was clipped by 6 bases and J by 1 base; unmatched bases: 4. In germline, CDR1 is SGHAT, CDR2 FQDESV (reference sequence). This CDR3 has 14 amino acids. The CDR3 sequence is CASRLTGANTEAFF. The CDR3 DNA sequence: TGTGCCAGCAGATTGACAGGGGCGAACACTGAAGCTTTCTTT.

The CDR3 loop is CAIAGGEDSPLHF. CDR3 DNA sequence: TGTGCCATCGCAGGGGGCGAGGATTCACCCCTCCACTTT. This chain uses TRBV25-1 with TRBJ1-6; TRBD1 agrees at 8 bases. The CDR3 has 13 amino acids. The V and J ends lost 10 bases and 8 bases, in that order; junction bases with no gene match: 7. Germline loops: CDR1 MGHDK, CDR2 SYGVNS. Complete variable domain (other parts from reference TRBV25-1 and TRBJ1-6): EADIYQTPRYLVIGTGKKITLECSQTMGHDKMYWYQQDPGMELHLIHYSYGVNSTEKGDLSSESTVSRIRTEHFPLTLESARPSHTSQYLCAIAGGEDSPLHFGNGTRLTVT.

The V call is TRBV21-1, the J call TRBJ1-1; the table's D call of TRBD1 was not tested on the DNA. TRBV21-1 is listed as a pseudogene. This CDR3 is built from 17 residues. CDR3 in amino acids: CASSNPGEKRLNTEAFF. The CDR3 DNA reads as TGTGCCAGCAGCAACCCAGGGGAGAAGAGATTGAACACTGAAGCTTTCTTT.

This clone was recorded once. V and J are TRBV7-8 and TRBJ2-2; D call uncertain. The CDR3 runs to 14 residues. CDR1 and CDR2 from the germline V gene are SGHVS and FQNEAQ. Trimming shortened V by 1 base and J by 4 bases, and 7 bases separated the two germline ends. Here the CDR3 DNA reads TGTGCCAGCAGCTTAGGCCTGGCCACCGGGGAGCTGTTTTTT. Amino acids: CASSLGLATGELFF.

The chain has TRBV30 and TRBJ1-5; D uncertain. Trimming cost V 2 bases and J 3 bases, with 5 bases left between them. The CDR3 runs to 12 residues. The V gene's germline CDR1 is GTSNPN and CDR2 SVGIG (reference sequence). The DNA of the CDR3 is TGTGCCTGGAGTCTCCTCAATCAGCCCCAGCATTTT. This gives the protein CAWSLLNQPQHF.

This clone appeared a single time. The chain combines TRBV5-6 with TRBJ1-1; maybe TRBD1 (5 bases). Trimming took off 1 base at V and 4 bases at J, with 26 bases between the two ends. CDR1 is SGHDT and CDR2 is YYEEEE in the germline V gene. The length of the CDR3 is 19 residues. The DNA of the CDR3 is TGTGCCAGCAGCTTGTTGTCGAGGCCGTCGGACACCACAGTCACTGAAGCTTTCTTT. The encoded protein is CASSLLSRPSDTTVTEAFF.

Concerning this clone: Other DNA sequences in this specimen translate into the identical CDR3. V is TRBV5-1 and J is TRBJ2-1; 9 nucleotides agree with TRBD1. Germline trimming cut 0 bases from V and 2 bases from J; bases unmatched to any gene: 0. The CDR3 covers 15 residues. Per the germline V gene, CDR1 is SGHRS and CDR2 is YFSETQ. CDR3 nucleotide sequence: TGCGCCAGCAGCTTGGGACAGGGGGCCTACAATGAGCAGTTCTTC. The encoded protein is CASSLGQGAYNEQFF.

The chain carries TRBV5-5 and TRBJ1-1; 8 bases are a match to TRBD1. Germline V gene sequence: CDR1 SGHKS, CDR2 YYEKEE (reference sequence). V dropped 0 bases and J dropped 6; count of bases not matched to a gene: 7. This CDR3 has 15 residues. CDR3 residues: CASSLGVGQVAEAFF. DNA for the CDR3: TGTGCCAGCAGCTTGGGGGTGGGACAGGTCGCTGAAGCTTTCTTT.

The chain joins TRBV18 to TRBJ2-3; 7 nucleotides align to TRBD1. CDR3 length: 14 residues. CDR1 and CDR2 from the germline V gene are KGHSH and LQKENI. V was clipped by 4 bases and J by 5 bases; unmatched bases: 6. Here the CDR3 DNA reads TGTGCCAGCTCACGCACAGGGGATGGAGATACGCAGTATTTT. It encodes CASSRTGDGDTQYF.